This T cell receptor beta chain comes out of a study of T-cell reconstitution after alpha-beta-depleted transplantation in children. Germline CDR1 and CDR2: SGHNT and YYREEE (reference sequence). The CDR3 extends over 15 amino acids. The V segment lost 2 bases and the J segment 2 bases; nucleotides outside the gene matches: 6. Only a few counts were recorded for this clonotype. Using unique molecular identifiers, the investigators prepared the TCRbeta library. TCRdb itself ran the PCR reads through MiXCR, one entry per CDR3 protein. The sample lists 90,000 to 95,000 distinct CDR3 sequences; over 9% were seen once.

The clonotype comes from a human donor who donated a stem cell graft to a child with inherited bone marrow failure. Sequences were derived from PBMCs from the stem cell graft donor, sampled from the stem cell graft. The genes are TRBV5-4 and TRBJ2-7; 8 bases are shared with TRBD1. The CDR3 nucleotides are TGTGCCAGCAGCTTCTCTGACAGGGGACCCTACGAGCAGTACTTC. This sequence encodes CASSFSDRGPYEQYF.